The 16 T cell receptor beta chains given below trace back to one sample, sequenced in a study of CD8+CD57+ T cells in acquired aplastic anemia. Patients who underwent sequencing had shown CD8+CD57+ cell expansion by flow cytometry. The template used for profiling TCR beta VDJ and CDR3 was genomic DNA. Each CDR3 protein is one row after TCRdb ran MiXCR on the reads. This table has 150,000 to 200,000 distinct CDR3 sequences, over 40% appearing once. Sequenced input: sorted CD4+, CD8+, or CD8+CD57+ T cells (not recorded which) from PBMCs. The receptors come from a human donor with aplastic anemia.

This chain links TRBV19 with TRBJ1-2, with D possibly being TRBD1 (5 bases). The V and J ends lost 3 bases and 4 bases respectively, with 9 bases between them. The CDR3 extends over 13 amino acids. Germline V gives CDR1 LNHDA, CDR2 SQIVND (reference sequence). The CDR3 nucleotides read TGTGCCAGTAGTATTGGGACTACCTATGGCTACACCTTC. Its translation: CASSIGTTYGYTF.

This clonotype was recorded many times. The DNA of the CDR3 is TGTGCCAGCAGCGGTATCAAGCAGTTCTTC. Its protein is CASSGIKQFF. J is TRBJ2-1 and V is TRBV13; unclear D gene. Germline values: CDR1 PRHDT, CDR2 FYEKMQ (reference sequence). Trimming shortened V by 5 bases and J by 11 bases, and 7 bases separated the two germline ends. The CDR3 is 10 amino acids.

The CDR3 DNA follows: TGTGCCAGCAGCGTAGGAGGGACGTATAATGAAAAACTGTTTTTT. It codes for CASSVGGTYNEKLFF. The rearrangement links TRBV9 to TRBJ1-4; TRBD1 is a possible D gene (5 bases). This CDR3 has 15 amino acids. V was pared by 0 bases and J by 4 bases, with 10 bases between. Germline V gives CDR1 SGDLS, CDR2 YYNGEE.

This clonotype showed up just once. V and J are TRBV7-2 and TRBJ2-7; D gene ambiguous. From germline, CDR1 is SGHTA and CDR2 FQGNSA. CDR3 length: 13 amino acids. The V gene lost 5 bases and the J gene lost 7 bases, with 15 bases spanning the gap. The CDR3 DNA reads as TGTACCAGCAGCCAAGATTTAATCGTTGAGCAGTACTTC. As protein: CTSSQDLIVEQYF. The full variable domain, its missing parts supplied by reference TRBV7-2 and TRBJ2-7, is GAGVSQSPSNKVTEKGKDVELRCDPISGHTALYWYRQSLGQGLEFLIYFQGNSAPDKSGLPSDRFSAERTGGSVSTLTIQRTQQEDSAVYLCTSSQDLIVEQYFGPGTRLTVT.

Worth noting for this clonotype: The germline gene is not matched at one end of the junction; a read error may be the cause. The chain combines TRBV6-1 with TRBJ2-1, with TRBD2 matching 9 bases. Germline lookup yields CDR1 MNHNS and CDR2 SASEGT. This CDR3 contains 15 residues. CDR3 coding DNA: TGTGCCAGCAGTGAATTAGCGGGAGTAGGTAATGGGCAGTTCTTC. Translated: CASSELAGVGNGQFF.

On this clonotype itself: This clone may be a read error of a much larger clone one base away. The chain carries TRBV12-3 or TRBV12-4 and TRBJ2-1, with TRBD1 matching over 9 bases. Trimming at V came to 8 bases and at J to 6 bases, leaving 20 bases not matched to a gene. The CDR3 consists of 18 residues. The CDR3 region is CASGRPTGGAGGLNEQFF. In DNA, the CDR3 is TGTGCCAGCGGTCGTCCAACAGGGGGCGCAGGGGGACTCAATGAGCAGTTCTTC.

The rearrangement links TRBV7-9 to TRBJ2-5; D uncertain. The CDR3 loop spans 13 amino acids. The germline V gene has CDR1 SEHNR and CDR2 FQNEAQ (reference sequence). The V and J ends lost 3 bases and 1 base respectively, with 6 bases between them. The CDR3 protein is CASSFLTQETQYF. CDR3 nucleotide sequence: TGTGCCAGCAGCTTCCTGACCCAAGAGACCCAGTACTTC.

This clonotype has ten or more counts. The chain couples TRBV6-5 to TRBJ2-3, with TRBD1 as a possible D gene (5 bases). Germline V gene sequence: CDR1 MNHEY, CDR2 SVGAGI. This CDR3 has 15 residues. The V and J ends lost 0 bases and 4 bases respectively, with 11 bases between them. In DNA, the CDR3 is TGTGCCAGCAGTTACTCGGCAGGGTGGCCAGATACGCAGTATTTT. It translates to CASSYSAGWPDTQYF.

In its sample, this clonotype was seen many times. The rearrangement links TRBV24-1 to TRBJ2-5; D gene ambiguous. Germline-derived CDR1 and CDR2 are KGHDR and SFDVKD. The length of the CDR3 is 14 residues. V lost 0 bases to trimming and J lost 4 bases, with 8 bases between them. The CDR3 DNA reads TGTGCCACCAGTGATTTGAAGGTTGGAGAGACCCAGTACTTC. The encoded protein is CATSDLKVGETQYF.

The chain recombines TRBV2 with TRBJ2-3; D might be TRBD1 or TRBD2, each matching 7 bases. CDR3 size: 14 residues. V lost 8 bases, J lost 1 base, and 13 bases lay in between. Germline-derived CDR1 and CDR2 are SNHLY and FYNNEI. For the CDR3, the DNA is TGTGCCAGCGACAGGGCGGGGGGCACAGATACGCAGTATTTT. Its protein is CASDRAGGTDTQYF.

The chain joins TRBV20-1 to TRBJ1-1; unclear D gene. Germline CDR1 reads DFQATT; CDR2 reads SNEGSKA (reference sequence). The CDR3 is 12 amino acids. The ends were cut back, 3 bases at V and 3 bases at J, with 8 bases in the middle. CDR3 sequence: CSASKVDTEAFF. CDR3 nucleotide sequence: TGCAGTGCTAGTAAGGTGGACACTGAAGCTTTCTTT.

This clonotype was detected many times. CDR3 in DNA: TGTGCCAGCTTCGAGCGCGAGACCCAGTACTTC. Translating gives CASFERETQYF. The chain carries TRBV6-5 and TRBJ2-5; D is undetermined. The CDR3 has 11 amino acids. Per germline, CDR1 MNHEY and CDR2 SVGAGI. V lost 8 bases and J 5 bases, leaving 9 bases between the germline ends.

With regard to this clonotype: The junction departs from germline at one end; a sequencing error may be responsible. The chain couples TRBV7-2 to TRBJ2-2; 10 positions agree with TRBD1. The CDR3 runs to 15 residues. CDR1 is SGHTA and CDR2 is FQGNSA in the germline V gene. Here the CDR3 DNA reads TGTGCCAGCAGCTTAAGGGACAGGGGCACCGGGGAGCTGTCTTTT. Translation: CASSLRDRGTGELSF.

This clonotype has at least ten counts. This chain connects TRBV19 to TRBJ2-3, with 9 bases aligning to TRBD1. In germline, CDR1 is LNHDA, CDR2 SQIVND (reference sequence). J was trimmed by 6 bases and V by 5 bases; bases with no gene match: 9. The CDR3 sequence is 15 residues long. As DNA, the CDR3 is TGTGCCAGTAGTGACACCGGGACAGGGAGGGATACGCAGTATTTT. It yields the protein CASSDTGTGRDTQYF. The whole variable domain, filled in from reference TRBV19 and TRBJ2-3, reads DGGITQSPKYLFRKEGQNVTLSCEQNLNHDAMYWYRQDPGQGLRLIYYSQIVNDFQKGDIAEGYSVSREKKESFPLTVTSAQKNPTAFYLCASSDTGTGRDTQYFGPGTRLTVL.

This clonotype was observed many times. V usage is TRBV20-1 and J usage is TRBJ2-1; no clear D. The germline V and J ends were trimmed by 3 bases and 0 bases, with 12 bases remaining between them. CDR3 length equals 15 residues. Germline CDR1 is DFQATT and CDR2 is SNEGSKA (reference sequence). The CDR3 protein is CSASSGSTSYNEQFF. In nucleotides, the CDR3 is TGCAGTGCTAGTTCAGGATCGACCTCCTACAATGAGCAGTTCTTC.

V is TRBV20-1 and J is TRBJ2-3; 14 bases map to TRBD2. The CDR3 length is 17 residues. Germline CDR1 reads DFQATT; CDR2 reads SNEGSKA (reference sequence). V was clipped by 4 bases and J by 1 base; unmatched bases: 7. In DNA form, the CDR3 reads TGCAGTGCTACCGGACTAGCGGGAGGTGGAGGCACAGATACGCAGTATTTT. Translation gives CSATGLAGGGGTDTQYF.